Following are 31 T cell receptor beta chains from one sample sequenced in a study of beta chain features in type 1 diabetes. General study findings and limits: Moderately but significantly shorter TCRB CDR3s were found in Type 1 diabetes patients in all four CD4+ subsets.

For these TCRs, the target antigens are not known. TCRB transcripts that were expressed got sequenced, as all of the isolated RNA had been reverse transcribed. Using immunoSEQ multiplex PCR, the repertoire was profiled, and TCRdb retains in-frame clones only, with some absent. The data show about 44,000 clones, with 66% seen just once and about 2.1% held by the top ten. Sequencing was carried out using Tregs from blood. These receptors were collected from a woman younger than 30 with type 1 diabetes.

V gene TRBV19 combines with J gene TRBJ2-2, with a weak D call TRBD1 (6 bases). Germline values: CDR1 LNHDA, CDR2 SQIVND (reference sequence). Trimming stripped 10 bases from V and 1 base from J, with 13 bases between. The CDR3 has 14 residues. The CDR3 loop is CAISIRGNTGELFF. CDR3 bases: TGTGCCATCTCAATCAGGGGGAACACCGGGGAGCTGTTTTTT.

In its sample, this clone was seen a few times. The V gene is TRBV9, the J gene TRBJ2-5, with D perhaps TRBD1 (7 bases). V shed 4 bases and J shed 4 bases, with 14 bases lying between them. CDR1 and CDR2 from the germline V gene are SGDLS and YYNGEE. The CDR3 spans 14 residues. CDR3 sequence reads: CASSPHQGGETQYF. CDR3 coding DNA: TGTGCCAGCAGCCCTCACCAGGGGGGAGAGACCCAGTACTTC. The variable domain in full, with the rest retrieved from reference TRBV9 and TRBJ2-5, is DSGVTQTPKHLITATGQRVTLRCSPRSGDLSVYWYQQSLDQGLQFLIQYYNGEERAKGNILERFSAQQFPDLHSELNLSSLELGDSALYFCASSPHQGGETQYFGPGTRLLVL.

This chain connects TRBV28 to TRBJ2-7, with TRBD2 as a possible D gene (6 bases). CDR1 and CDR2 (germline): MDHEN, SYDVKM. Trimming pared 5 bases from V and 2 bases from J, leaving 16 bases between. The CDR3 covers 15 residues. DNA of the CDR3: TGTGCCAGCAGTCAAGCCGGGACTTACGCCTACGAGCAGTACTTC. Amino acids: CASSQAGTYAYEQYF.

The chain links TRBV5-1 to TRBJ2-1; TRBD2 matches 8 bases. Germline V CDR1 and CDR2: SGHRS, YFSETQ. There are 16 residues in the CDR3. Losses at the gene ends were 0 bases for V and 2 bases for J; bases not matched to a gene: 4. The CDR3 protein is CASSLVRRGAYNEQFF. CDR3 nucleotides: TGCGCCAGCAGCTTGGTCCGGCGGGGGGCCTACAATGAGCAGTTCTTC.

The chain links TRBV5-1 to TRBJ2-1; weak D call: TRBD2 (5 bases). Trimming removed 0 bases at V and 0 bases at J, with 10 bases between. Germline assignment: CDR1 SGHRS and CDR2 YFSETQ. The CDR3 contains 16 residues. This CDR3 is CASSLGSGNSYNEQFF. The CDR3 region has the DNA TGCGCCAGCAGCTTGGGTTCGGGGAACTCCTACAATGAGCAGTTCTTC.

This sequence joins TRBV7-6 and TRBJ2-3; 8 bases agree with TRBD2. CDR1 is SGHVS, CDR2 FNYEAQ, per germline. This CDR3 has 19 residues. The V gene end was trimmed by 1 base and the J gene end by 3 bases; junction bases not matched to a gene: 15. The CDR3 is CASSLERGPGTRPTDTQYF. In nucleotides, the CDR3 is TGTGCCAGCAGCTTAGAGAGGGGCCCCGGGACTAGACCGACAGATACGCAGTATTTT.

This clone was picked up a small number of times. The chain joins TRBV19 to TRBJ1-1, with D hard to call. Trimming pared 5 bases from V and 5 bases from J, leaving 12 bases between. The CDR3 contains 13 residues. Per germline, CDR1 LNHDA and CDR2 SQIVND (reference sequence). The CDR3 region is CASSGRRRTEAFF. For the CDR3, the DNA is TGTGCCAGTAGTGGCAGGCGTAGGACTGAAGCTTTCTTT.

This chain links TRBV5-1 with TRBJ2-5; 8 bases line up with TRBD1. Germline V gene data show CDR1 as SGHRS and CDR2 as YFSETQ. V lost 4 bases, J lost 3 bases, and 8 bases stayed unmatched. The CDR3 has 15 residues. CDR3 in DNA: TGCGCCAGCAGCGATCCGGGACAGGTCGAAGAGACCCAGTACTTC. Its translation is CASSDPGQVEETQYF.

The rearrangement uses TRBV19 and TRBJ2-3; weak D call: TRBD1 (5 bases). The CDR3 runs 13 residues. V lost 3 bases and J 5 bases, leaving 9 bases between the germline ends. CDR1 and CDR2 (germline): LNHDA, SQIVND (reference sequence). CDR3 region: CASSIQGRDTQYF. CDR3 nucleotides: TGTGCCAGTAGTATCCAGGGTCGAGATACGCAGTATTTT. The entire variable domain, with the rest obtained from reference TRBV19 and TRBJ2-3, is as follows: DGGITQSPKYLFRKEGQNVTLSCEQNLNHDAMYWYRQDPGQGLRLIYYSQIVNDFQKGDIAEGYSVSREKKESFPLTVTSAQKNPTAFYLCASSIQGRDTQYFGPGTRLTVL.

In nucleotides, the CDR3 is TGTGCCAGCAGCGCACAGGGGCAGAGCACAGATACGCAGTATTTT. This translates into CASSAQGQSTDTQYF. The genes are TRBV11-2 and TRBJ2-3; 7 nucleotides line up with TRBD1. Germline lookup yields CDR1 SGHAT and CDR2 FQNNGV. The length of the CDR3 is 15 residues. V trimming: 5 bases; J trimming: 0 bases; junction bases outside the gene matches: 5. Full variable domain (rest looked up from reference TRBV11-2 and TRBJ2-3): EAGVAQSPRYKIIEKRQSVAFWCNPISGHATLYWYQQILGQGPKLLIQFQNNGVVDDSQLPKDRFSAERLKGVDSTLKIQPAKLEDSAVYLCASSAQGQSTDTQYFGPGTRLTVL.

In this sample, this clone turned up once. The chain is built from TRBV14 and TRBJ2-7; D not resolved. The germline V and J ends were trimmed by 4 bases and 3 bases, with 10 bases remaining between them. The germline V gene has CDR1 SGHDN and CDR2 FVKESK. There are 13 residues in the CDR3. The CDR3 loop is CASSPAAVYEQYF. DNA of the CDR3: TGTGCCAGCAGCCCAGCCGCGGTCTACGAGCAGTACTTC. The whole variable domain, filled in from reference TRBV14 and TRBJ2-7, reads EAGVTQFPSHSVIEKGQTVTLRCDPISGHDNLYWYRRVMGKEIKFLLHFVKESKQDESGMPNNRFLAERTGGTYSTLKVQPAELEDSGVYFCASSPAAVYEQYFGPGTRLTVT.

This clone has just one count. The chain is built from TRBV6-1 and TRBJ1-6; TRBD1 is a possible D gene (6 bases). The CDR3 has 14 amino acids. V lost 9 bases, J lost 6 bases, and 15 bases lay in between. Germline values: CDR1 MNHNS, CDR2 SASEGT. This CDR3 is CASQLTGRNSPLHF. As DNA, the CDR3 is TGTGCCAGTCAGCTGACAGGACGTAATTCACCCCTCCACTTT.

There are a few counts of this clone. V and J are TRBV4-1 and TRBJ2-7; 11 bases line up with TRBD1. Germline V lookup: CDR1 MGHRA, CDR2 YSYEKL. The CDR3 contains 16 residues. The V gene end was trimmed by 3 bases and the J gene end by 2 bases; junction bases not matched to a gene: 6. The CDR3 DNA is TGCGCCAGCAGCCAGATACCGGGACAGGGGGCCTACGAGCAGTACTTC. Translating gives CASSQIPGQGAYEQYF.

V and J are TRBV9 and TRBJ2-1, with 8 bases fitting TRBD1. Trimming took 2 bases from V and 4 from J; bases not matched to a gene: 2. CDR3 length equals 14 residues. The V gene's germline CDR1 is SGDLS and CDR2 YYNGEE. The CDR3 DNA reads as TGTGCCAGCAGCGTTGGACAGGGTTACAATGAGCAGTTCTTC. Residues: CASSVGQGYNEQFF.

The gene calls are TRBV19 and TRBJ2-2, with D possibly matching TRBD2 (5 bases). The CDR3 loop spans 16 amino acids. Trimming cost V 1 base and J 1 base, with 10 bases left between them. CDR1 and CDR2 (germline): LNHDA, SQIVND (reference sequence). The CDR3 bases are TGTGCCAGTAGTATAGCGGCGGGCTTGAACACCGGGGAGCTGTTTTTT. It specifies CASSIAAGLNTGELFF.

CDR3 DNA: TGTGCCTGGAGTGTAAAACTAGCGGGAGGAGAGACCCAGTACTTC. Amino acid sequence: CAWSVKLAGGETQYF. The chain joins TRBV30 to TRBJ2-5; 12 bases are a match to TRBD2. Germline assignment: CDR1 GTSNPN and CDR2 SVGIG (reference sequence). The V gene end was trimmed by 0 bases and the J gene end by 4 bases; junction bases not matched to a gene: 3. The CDR3 consists of 15 residues.

This sequence joins TRBV19 and TRBJ2-2; possibly TRBD2 for D (7 bases). V gave up 3 bases and J gave up 6 bases, with 23 bases separating them. The CDR3 extends over 18 amino acids. Germline loops: CDR1 LNHDA, CDR2 SQIVND (reference sequence). The CDR3 DNA is TGTGCCAGTAGTATGGGCAGGGCGCGGGGGCGCTTAGCCGGGGAGCTGTTTTTT. Protein product: CASSMGRARGRLAGELFF.

The CDR3 nucleotides read TGTGCCAGCAGCTACCGGGGGGGCTACGAGCAGTACTTC. It specifies CASSYRGGYEQYF. This chain links TRBV7-2 with TRBJ2-7, with 8 bases fitting TRBD2. The CDR3 totals 13 residues. V gave up 4 bases and J gave up 3 bases; unmatched junction bases: 2. Germline CDR1 reads SGHTA; CDR2 reads FQGNSA.

This clone has only a few counts. The chain recombines TRBV28 with TRBJ2-5; D is uncertain. The CDR3 totals 13 residues. Between the trimmed V and J ends, which lost 3 bases and 6 bases, there was a span of 11 bases. The germline gives CDR1 MDHEN, CDR2 SYDVKM. CDR3 DNA: TGTGCCAGCAGTTTTGGCGGCTTGAAGACCCAGTACTTC. It specifies CASSFGGLKTQYF.

CDR3 region: CASSLGRGLGYYGYTF. In nucleotides, the CDR3 is TGTGCCAGCAGCCTAGGGAGGGGCTTGGGGTACTATGGCTACACCTTC. J is TRBJ1-2 and V is TRBV11-2; D is possibly TRBD1 (5 bases). CDR3 length: 16 residues. Trimming cost V 5 bases and J 3 bases, with 19 bases left between them. Germline CDR1 and CDR2: SGHAT and FQNNGV.

Note on this clone: Other DNA variants within this sample encode the same CDR3. This sequence joins TRBV7-9 and TRBJ1-5; 7 bases match TRBD1. V lost 5 bases and J lost 2; bases outside the gene matches: 3. In germline, CDR1 is SEHNR, CDR2 FQNEAQ (reference sequence). The CDR3 extends over 14 amino acids. This chain's CDR3 is CASSRGTGNQPQHF. In DNA form, the CDR3 reads TGTGCCAGCAGCCGCGGGACAGGCAATCAGCCCCAGCATTTT.

The chain is built from TRBV10-1 and TRBJ1-1, with TRBD1 matching over 8 bases. V was clipped by 3 bases and J by 3 bases; unmatched bases: 3. CDR3 length: 14 residues. Per the germline V gene, CDR1 is WNHNN and CDR2 is SYGVQD (reference sequence). DNA for the CDR3: TGCGCCAGCAGTGATGGACAGGGTCACACTGAAGCTTTCTTT. The encoded protein is CASSDGQGHTEAFF.

A few counts support this clone. The genes are TRBV7-9 and TRBJ1-1; 7 nucleotides align to TRBD1. This CDR3 region has 15 residues. Germline V CDR1 and CDR2: SEHNR, FQNEAQ (reference sequence). Trimming at V came to 0 bases and at J to 2 bases, leaving 3 bases not matched to a gene. The CDR3 DNA reads TGTGCCAGCAGCTTAGCGGACAGGATTAACACTGAAGCTTTCTTT. Amino acids: CASSLADRINTEAFF.

The gene calls are TRBV7-9 and TRBJ2-7; no clear D gene. The CDR3 consists of 15 residues. V was pared by 4 bases and J by 2 bases, with 15 bases between. The germline V gene has CDR1 SEHNR and CDR2 FQNEAQ (reference sequence). CDR3 coding DNA: TGTGCCAGCAGCTCGGCAGGTCATGGCCCCTACGAGCAGTACTTC. This sequence encodes CASSSAGHGPYEQYF.

The chain combines TRBV5-1 with TRBJ2-3; 10 positions match TRBD2. Trimming cost V 4 bases and J 5 bases; bases outside gene matches: 7. The CDR3 totals 15 residues. The germline V gene has CDR1 SGHRS and CDR2 YFSETQ. The CDR3 DNA reads as TGCGCCAGCAGCCAAGCGGGAGGGCCCGGAGATACGCAGTATTTT. Translation gives CASSQAGGPGDTQYF.

The chain recombines TRBV11-3 with TRBJ2-4, with TRBD1 identical over 7 bases. The CDR3 runs to 15 residues. Looked up from germline, CDR1 is SGHNT and CDR2 is YENEEA. The V gene end was trimmed by 4 bases and the J gene end by 9 bases; junction bases not matched to a gene: 12. The CDR3 is CASSSPGQLAAIQYF. CDR3 DNA sequence: TGTGCCAGCAGCTCGCCGGGACAGCTGGCCGCCATTCAGTACTTC. Together with reference TRBV11-3 and TRBJ2-4, the CDR3 gives the full variable domain: EAGVVQSPRYKIIEKKQPVAFWCNPISGHNTLYWYLQNLGQGPELLIRYENEEAVDDSQLPKDRFSAERLKGVDSTLKIQPAELGDSAVYLCASSSPGQLAAIQYFGAGTRLSVL.

The gene calls are TRBV9 and TRBJ2-1; perhaps TRBD2 as D (6 bases). The CDR3 totals 13 residues. Looked up from germline, CDR1 is SGDLS and CDR2 is YYNGEE. V dropped 3 bases and J dropped 9 bases, with 13 bases sitting between them. The CDR3, as DNA: TGTGCCAGCAGCGCGGGTCAGGGAGGTGAGCAGTTCTTC. This translates into CASSAGQGGEQFF.

This clone was seen a handful of times. The chain couples TRBV14 to TRBJ2-2; tentatively, D is TRBD1 (5 bases). The CDR3 spans 13 residues. Germline loops: CDR1 SGHDN, CDR2 FVKESK. Deletions cut 7 bases from V and 5 bases from J, with 11 bases between. The CDR3 here is CASNPRQTGELFF. As DNA, the CDR3 is TGTGCCAGCAACCCAAGACAGACCGGGGAGCTGTTTTTT.

J is TRBJ2-1 and V is TRBV5-5; 8 bases are shared with TRBD2. Trimming took 2 bases from V and 7 from J; bases not matched to a gene: 8. Germline lookup yields CDR1 SGHKS and CDR2 YYEKEE (reference sequence). The CDR3 is made up of 15 amino acids. CDR3 in amino acids: CASSFFGGGRNEQFF. CDR3 nucleotide sequence: TGTGCCAGCAGCTTCTTCGGGGGGGGTCGGAATGAGCAGTTCTTC.

V usage is TRBV7-2 and J usage is TRBJ2-1, with TRBD2 as a possible D gene (6 bases). Trimming pared 1 base from V and 5 bases from J, leaving 15 bases between. Germline V CDR1 and CDR2: SGHTA, FQGNSA. This CDR3 has 16 residues. The CDR3 DNA is TGTGCCAGCAGCTTAGAGTCTACTAGCAAACACAATGAGCAGTTCTTC. Translation: CASSLESTSKHNEQFF.

The chain has TRBV7-2 and TRBJ2-7, with TRBD2 identical over 9 bases. Looked up from germline, CDR1 is SGHTA and CDR2 is FQGNSA. The CDR3 extends over 13 amino acids. Trimming cost V 5 bases and J 8 bases; bases outside gene matches: 7. This CDR3 is CASSPGTSLQQYF. Here the CDR3 DNA reads TGTGCCAGCAGCCCGGGGACTAGCCTACAGCAGTACTTC. The whole variable domain, remainder taken from reference TRBV7-2 and TRBJ2-7, is GAGVSQSPSNKVTEKGKDVELRCDPISGHTALYWYRQSLGQGLEFLIYFQGNSAPDKSGLPSDRFSAERTGGSVSTLTIQRTQQEDSAVYLCASSPGTSLQQYFGPGTRLTVT.